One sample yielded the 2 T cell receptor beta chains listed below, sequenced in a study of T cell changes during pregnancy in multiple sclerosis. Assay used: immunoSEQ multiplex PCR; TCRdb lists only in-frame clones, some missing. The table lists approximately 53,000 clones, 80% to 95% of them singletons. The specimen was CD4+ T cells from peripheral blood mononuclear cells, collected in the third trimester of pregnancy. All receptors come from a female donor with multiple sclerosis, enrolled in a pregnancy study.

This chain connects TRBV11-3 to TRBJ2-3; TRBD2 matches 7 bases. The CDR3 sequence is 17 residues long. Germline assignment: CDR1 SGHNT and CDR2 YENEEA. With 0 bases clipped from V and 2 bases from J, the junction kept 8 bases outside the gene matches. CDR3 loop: CASSLESSSGSTDTQYF. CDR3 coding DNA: TGTGCCAGCAGCTTAGAGTCGTCTAGCGGATCCACAGATACGCAGTATTTT. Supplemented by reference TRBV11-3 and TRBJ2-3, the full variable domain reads EAGVVQSPRYKIIEKKQPVAFWCNPISGHNTLYWYLQNLGQGPELLIRYENEEAVDDSQLPKDRFSAERLKGVDSTLKIQPAELGDSAVYLCASSLESSSGSTDTQYFGPGTRLTVL.

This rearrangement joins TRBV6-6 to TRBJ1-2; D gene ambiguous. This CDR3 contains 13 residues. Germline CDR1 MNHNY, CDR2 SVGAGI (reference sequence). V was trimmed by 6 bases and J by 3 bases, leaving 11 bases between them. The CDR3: CASSLDNDYGYTF. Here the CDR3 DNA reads TGTGCCAGCAGCCTCGACAACGACTATGGCTACACCTTC.